The clone carrying this T cell receptor (beta chain) was found a few times. This CDR3 is built from 13 residues. Trimming removed 0 bases from V and 1 base from J, with 5 bases in between. Germline values: CDR1 DFQATT, CDR2 SNEGSKA (reference sequence). These data belong to a study of early T cells in non-severe SARS-CoV-2 infection. TCRdb re-called the 5' RACE reads with MiXCR, one entry per CDR3 protein. The sample lists some 77,000 distinct CDR3 sequences, roughly a sixth occurring once. The chain couples TRBV20-1 to TRBJ2-3; no definite D call. Input material: whole blood. This TCR derives from an adult who was a healthcare worker with PCR-confirmed SARS-CoV-2 infection or an uninfected control (not recorded which). As DNA, the CDR3 is TGCAGTGCTAGAGATCCCCGCACAGATACGCAGTATTTT. Protein: CSARDPRTDTQYF.